This paragraph covers one T cell receptor (beta chain) sequence. This entry is derived from a study of blood T cell repertoires in COVID-19. Study-level background: Samples came from the United States, Italy and Spain, spanning acute and convalescent COVID-19. Nucleic acid was either cDNA or gDNA, and it came from T cells, B-cell-depleted T cells, or PBMCs.

Per the study methods: How many nucleated cells were present was estimated from reference gene primer amplification. The data were produced by immunoSEQ multiplex PCR, yet TCRdb's version contains in-frame clones alone and is incomplete. V and J calls and clone size are as listed in that table; D and trimming were resolved from the DNA. The sample consists of about 130,000 clones, approximately 86% of them appearing once. Germline CDR1 reads LNHDA; CDR2 reads SQIVND (reference sequence). The J segment lost 3 bases and the V segment lost 5 bases, leaving 10 bases of the junction unmatched. The CDR3 length is 16 residues. Grouping used clinical history reported by participants in a survey and questionnaire.

Sequenced material: PBMCs or T cells enriched from blood (not recorded which). The clonotype was recovered from a woman aged 45-65 years who had recovered from COVID-19. The chain has TRBV19 and TRBJ1-1; TRBD1 agrees at 9 bases. CDR3 loop: CASSPIPGQGDTEAFF. The CDR3 DNA reads as TGTGCCAGTAGTCCAATTCCGGGACAGGGTGACACTGAAGCTTTCTTT.